This TCR beta chain came from a study of shared clonotypes between healthy human individuals. TCRdb keeps only in-frame clones here, not all; method: immunoSEQ multiplex PCR. The table records roughly 2,300,000 clones, under 95% of them present only once. Trimming cost V 1 base and J 4 bases; bases outside gene matches: 7. The germline V gene has CDR1 SGDLS and CDR2 YYNGEE. This CDR3 comprises 15 residues. Material for sequencing was naive CD4+ T cells from PBMCs. Subset in this sample: CD45RA+ positively selected. The TCR comes from a man aged 18 to 35 in good health. Some clones in this sample may be carry-over from other donors' samples. The chain joins TRBV9 to TRBJ2-5, with 7 bases matching TRBD1. The CDR3 sequence: CASSVLQGQGETQYF. CDR3 in DNA: TGTGCCAGCAGCGTACTACAGGGGCAAGGAGAGACCCAGTACTTC.